The 27 T cell receptor beta chains in this list originate from one sample, sequenced in a study of CD8+ T cells in alopecia areata. RNA was isolated and reverse transcribed to cDNA, the sequencing template. The repertoire was sequenced with immunoSEQ multiplex PCR; TCRdb's copy has only in-frame clones and lacks some. The table shows approximately 160,000 clones, with around 60% occurring only once. As to treatment: oral pan-JAK inhibitor, 5-10 mg twice daily. The input for sequencing was CD4+ T cells sorted from blood, taken at week 24, from a patient treated with tofacitinib. These receptors were collected from a human donor with alopecia areata.

This chain connects TRBV10-2 to TRBJ2-7; possibly TRBD1 for D (6 bases). Germline CDR1 and CDR2: WSHSY and SAAADI. Trimming removed 6 bases at V and 5 bases at J, with 17 bases between. The CDR3 contains 14 residues. The CDR3: CASRHTGIGDEQYF. The DNA for the CDR3 is TGCGCCAGCAGACATACAGGGATTGGTGACGAGCAGTACTTC.

The chain joins TRBV2 to TRBJ2-5; D is undetermined. The CDR3 is 13 amino acids. The ends were cut back, 3 bases at V and 1 base at J, with 6 bases in the middle. Germline lookup yields CDR1 SNHLY and CDR2 FYNNEI. CDR3 in DNA: TGTGCCAGCAGTGACAGGACCCAAGAGACCCAGTACTTC. Translated: CASSDRTQETQYF.

This chain uses TRBV30 with TRBJ2-2; perhaps TRBD2 as D (5 bases). Deletions cut 4 bases from V and 1 base from J, with 13 bases between. Germline-derived CDR1 and CDR2 are GTSNPN and SVGIG (reference sequence). The CDR3 extends over 15 amino acids. CDR3 in DNA: TGTGCCTGGACCGGAGGCAGAAAGAACACCGGGGAGCTGTTTTTT. Protein product: CAWTGGRKNTGELFF.

The chain couples TRBV29-1 to TRBJ1-3; no definite D call. This CDR3 is 13 amino acids long. The V gene lost 7 bases and the J gene lost 3 bases, with 13 bases spanning the gap. The germline V gene has CDR1 SQVTM and CDR2 ANQGSEA. The CDR3 DNA sequence: TGCAGCGCTGGCCGGCTGGATGGAAACACCATATATTTT. Encoded protein: CSAGRLDGNTIYF.

The chain combines TRBV2 with TRBJ2-7, with D tentatively TRBD2 (6 bases). CDR1 and CDR2 (germline): SNHLY, FYNNEI. The CDR3 covers 12 residues. V lost 5 bases and J lost 3, with 8 bases in between. CDR3 in amino acids: CASSQGGYEQYF. CDR3 nucleotides: TGTGCCAGCAGTCAGGGAGGCTACGAGCAGTACTTC. Full variable domain (missing parts from reference TRBV2 and TRBJ2-7): EPEVTQTPSHQVTQMGQEVILRCVPISNHLYFYWYRQILGQKVEFLVSFYNNEISEKSEIFDDQFSVERPDGSNFTLKIRSTKLEDSAMYFCASSQGGYEQYFGPGTRLTVT.

This clone was observed many times. This CDR3 reads CASSSIPGTYGYTF. The CDR3 bases are TGTGCCAGCAGCTCTATCCCAGGGACCTATGGCTACACCTTC. The chain links TRBV7-9 to TRBJ1-2, with a tentative D call TRBD1 (5 bases). In germline, CDR1 is SEHNR, CDR2 FQNEAQ (reference sequence). Deletions cut 4 bases from V and 4 bases from J, with 13 bases between. The CDR3 totals 14 residues.

The chain is built from TRBV30 and TRBJ2-5, with 7 bases aligning to TRBD1. Trimming at V came to 2 bases and at J to 3 bases, leaving 0 bases not matched to a gene. Germline values: CDR1 GTSNPN, CDR2 SVGIG (reference sequence). The CDR3 is 12 amino acids. The CDR3 bases are TGTGCCTGGAGTACAGGGGAAGAGACCCAGTACTTC. Its translation: CAWSTGEETQYF.

The chain links TRBV29-1 to TRBJ2-4, with D maybe TRBD1 (6 bases). V was pared by 6 bases and J by 2 bases, with 14 bases between. CDR3 length: 14 residues. Looked up from germline, CDR1 is SQVTM and CDR2 is ANQGSEA. CDR3 DNA sequence: TGCAGCGTACACTCGACAGGCTCCAAAAACATTCAGTACTTC. Encoded protein: CSVHSTGSKNIQYF.

The genes are TRBV27 and TRBJ1-1, with D maybe TRBD1 (6 bases). Germline assignment: CDR1 MNHEY and CDR2 SMNVEV (reference sequence). The CDR3 covers 15 residues. Trimming removed 3 bases from V and 5 bases from J, with 16 bases in between. In DNA, the CDR3 is TGTGCCAGCAGTTTCTACGGCAGGGGACGTACTGAAGCTTTCTTT. Translating gives CASSFYGRGRTEAFF.

The chain is built from TRBV5-1 and TRBJ1-5; D call uncertain. The CDR3 runs 15 residues. The ends were cut back, 1 base at V and 4 bases at J, with 12 bases in the middle. Germline V CDR1 and CDR2: SGHRS, YFSETQ. The CDR3 protein is CASSLSAGPNQPQHF. Here the CDR3 DNA reads TGCGCCAGCAGCTTGAGCGCAGGTCCGAATCAGCCCCAGCATTTT.

A few counts support this clone. The chain joins TRBV7-2 to TRBJ2-3; D not certain. The CDR3 runs to 14 residues. In germline, CDR1 is SGHTA, CDR2 FQGNSA. V lost 7 bases and J lost 1, with 12 bases in between. The CDR3 region is CASNQNRGTDTQYF. DNA for the CDR3: TGTGCCAGCAACCAAAACCGGGGCACAGATACGCAGTATTTT.

This chain connects TRBV6-1 to TRBJ2-4; D remains ambiguous. The CDR3 sequence is 15 residues long. Germline CDR1 reads MNHNS; CDR2 reads SASEGT. V gave up 7 bases and J gave up 0 bases, with 13 bases separating them. CDR3 sequence reads: CASTPRMVAKNIQYF. CDR3 coding DNA: TGTGCCAGCACCCCACGAATGGTAGCCAAAAACATTCAGTACTTC.

Only a few counts were recorded for this clone. V gene TRBV29-1 combines with J gene TRBJ1-2; 7 bases agree with TRBD1. The CDR3 runs 12 residues. Trimming removed 6 bases from V and 6 bases from J; junction bases left unmatched: 7. Germline V gives CDR1 SQVTM, CDR2 ANQGSEA. CDR3 coding DNA: TGCAGCGTCCAAAGGGGACAGAATGGCTACACCTTC. As protein: CSVQRGQNGYTF.

In this sample, this clone turned up a few times. This chain joins TRBV29-1 and TRBJ2-5; D is possibly TRBD2 (5 bases). The germline V and J ends were trimmed by 5 bases and 4 bases, with 8 bases remaining between them. This CDR3 is built from 11 residues. Germline V lookup: CDR1 SQVTM, CDR2 ANQGSEA. The DNA of the CDR3 is TGCAGCGTTAAACTAGGAGAGACCCAGTACTTC. This translates into CSVKLGETQYF.

The rearrangement uses TRBV9 and TRBJ2-5; 9 nucleotides align to TRBD1. With 4 bases clipped from V and 5 bases from J, the junction kept 9 bases outside the gene matches. Germline lookup yields CDR1 SGDLS and CDR2 YYNGEE. The CDR3 sequence is 15 residues long. CDR3 region: CASSLKQGAPETQYF. For the CDR3, the DNA is TGTGCCAGCAGCCTGAAACAGGGGGCCCCGGAGACCCAGTACTTC.

Only a few counts were recorded for this clone. The chain joins TRBV2 to TRBJ2-2; 7 bases are a match to TRBD1. This CDR3 contains 16 residues. Trimming removed 5 bases from V and 0 bases from J; junction bases left unmatched: 6. Germline V CDR1 and CDR2: SNHLY, FYNNEI. The CDR3 sequence: CASSPQTGSNTGELFF. The CDR3 DNA sequence: TGTGCCAGCAGTCCTCAGACAGGGTCGAACACCGGGGAGCTGTTTTTT.

In its sample, this clone was seen once. The rearrangement joins TRBV30 to TRBJ1-1, with D possibly matching TRBD1 (5 bases). The germline V and J ends were trimmed by 0 bases and 11 bases, with 13 bases remaining between them. The CDR3 consists of 12 residues. CDR1 is GTSNPN, CDR2 SVGIG, per germline (reference sequence). This CDR3 is CAWSVRRGDAFF. Written as DNA, the CDR3 is TGTGCCTGGAGTGTAAGGAGGGGTGACGCTTTCTTT.

This clone has just a few counts. The same CDR3 also results from other DNA sequences found in this sample. The chain couples TRBV29-1 to TRBJ1-2, with D unclear. CDR1 and CDR2 from the germline V gene are SQVTM and ANQGSEA. The ends were cut back, 0 bases at V and 8 bases at J, with 10 bases in the middle. The CDR3 totals 12 residues. The CDR3 protein is CSVEDPGDGYTF. CDR3 sequence (DNA): TGCAGCGTTGAAGATCCCGGAGACGGCTACACCTTC. The entire variable domain, with the rest obtained from reference TRBV29-1 and TRBJ1-2, is as follows: SAVISQKPSRDICQRGTSLTIQCQVDSQVTMMFWYRQQPGQSLTLIATANQGSEATYESGFVIDKFPISRPNLTFSTLTVSNMSPEDSSIYLCSVEDPGDGYTFGSGTRLTVV.

The J gene is TRBJ1-2, the V gene TRBV27; D is ambiguous. The germline gives CDR1 MNHEY, CDR2 SMNVEV (reference sequence). Trimming removed 5 bases from V and 4 bases from J, with 14 bases in between. The CDR3 length is 14 residues. CDR3 DNA: TGTGCCAGCAGTGTTCGGTCAGGTTCCTATGGCTACACCTTC. This sequence encodes CASSVRSGSYGYTF.

The chain couples TRBV5-1 to TRBJ2-1; no firm D call. V was shortened by 0 bases and J by 2 bases, with 9 bases between the two germline ends. Germline V CDR1 and CDR2: SGHRS, YFSETQ. The CDR3 totals 15 residues. CDR3 bases: TGCGCCAGCAGCTTGGTGTTAAGCCCCTACAATGAGCAGTTCTTC. Its protein is CASSLVLSPYNEQFF.

This clone was observed a handful of times. The genes are TRBV14 and TRBJ2-2; 8 bases map to TRBD1. V lost 3 bases to trimming and J lost 8 bases; unmatched junction nucleotides: 2. This CDR3 is built from 13 residues. CDR1 is SGHDN, CDR2 FVKESK, per germline. For the CDR3, the DNA is TGTGCCAGCAGCCAGACAGGGGTTGGGGAGCTGTTTTTT. It yields the protein CASSQTGVGELFF.

The V gene is TRBV27, the J gene TRBJ1-1, with D unclear. V lost 3 bases to trimming and J lost 0 bases, with 8 bases between them. CDR1 and CDR2 from the germline V gene are MNHEY and SMNVEV (reference sequence). The CDR3 is 14 residues long. The CDR3 sequence is CASSFGFMNTEAFF. The CDR3, as DNA: TGTGCCAGCAGTTTCGGATTCATGAACACTGAAGCTTTCTTT.

This clone has more than one count but fewer than ten. J is TRBJ2-1 and V is TRBV23-1; D remains ambiguous. TRBV23-1 is identified as an open reading frame with a role that is uncertain. This CDR3 comprises 13 residues. Trimming stripped 2 bases from V and 9 bases from J, with 11 bases between. The CDR3 DNA sequence: TGCGCCAGCAGTCAAGAGGCAGCTACTGAGCAGTTCTTC. This encodes CASSQEAATEQFF.

DNA of the CDR3: TGTGCCTGGAGCGTAGTCCGGGACAGTACAGTCGGGGCCAACGTCCTGACTTTC. It codes for CAWSVVRDSTVGANVLTF. This chain links TRBV30 with TRBJ2-6, with 7 bases lining up with TRBD1. Per germline, CDR1 GTSNPN and CDR2 SVGIG (reference sequence). Trimming removed 3 bases from V and 4 bases from J; junction bases left unmatched: 15. CDR3 length: 18 residues.

This chain links TRBV5-1 with TRBJ2-4, with 10 positions matching TRBD1. Germline CDR1 SGHRS, CDR2 YFSETQ. The CDR3 totals 15 residues. V shed 4 bases, J shed 5 bases, and the junction held 6 bases outside the gene matches. CDR3 in amino acids: CASSPRDRGENIQYF. The CDR3 nucleotides are TGCGCCAGCAGCCCTAGGGACAGGGGTGAAAACATTCAGTACTTC.

This chain joins TRBV29-1 and TRBJ2-5; 7 positions agree with TRBD2. Germline V lookup: CDR1 SQVTM, CDR2 ANQGSEA. The trim removed 7 bases at V and 2 bases at J, leaving 4 bases unmatched. The CDR3 contains 12 residues. The CDR3 spells CSASSGQETQYF. The CDR3 coding sequence is TGCAGCGCCTCTAGCGGACAAGAGACCCAGTACTTC.

The table lists this clone with many counts. This sequence joins TRBV21-1 and TRBJ1-5. TRBV21-1 represents a pseudogene. The CDR3 spans 17 residues. The CDR3 sequence: CASSKEVKAPRNQPQHF. The DNA for the CDR3 is TGTGCCAGCAGCAAAGAGGTAAAGGCTCCACGAAATCAGCCCCAGCATTTT.